The source of this T cell receptor (beta chain) is a study of beta chain features in type 1 diabetes. Every isolated RNA sample was fully reverse transcribed, so sequencing captured expressed TCRB transcripts. The protocol was immunoSEQ multiplex PCR, while the TCRdb copy is restricted to in-frame clones and leaves out a portion. The sample includes roughly 700,000 clones, roughly 13% of them seen just once. As concerns this clone: The antigen is undetermined.

V gave up 2 bases and J gave up 0 bases, with 11 bases separating them. The germline V gene encodes CDR1 SGHNT and CDR2 YYREEE (reference sequence). The CDR3 sequence is 15 residues long. Notes on the study in general: VDJ junctions in type 1 diabetes patients carried more deletions and fewer insertions. In all four CD4+ subsets, TCRB CDR3 length was significantly, moderately reduced in type 1 diabetes.

The TCR was taken from a young man with type 1 diabetes. The J gene is TRBJ2-5, the V gene TRBV5-4; D remains ambiguous. Sequencing was carried out using naive CD4+ T cells from blood. The CDR3 spells CASSFGKWYQETQYF. The CDR3 DNA reads TGTGCCAGCAGCTTCGGCAAGTGGTACCAAGAGACCCAGTACTTC.